This T cell receptor (beta chain) stems from a study of cytomegalovirus exposure and HLA in healthy donors. Broader study findings: Because they were indistinguishable, some V segments, including TRBV6-2 and TRBV6-3, were excluded. As a later analysis showed, several of the most significant clusters appeared to be linked to common viral pathogens. By a later analysis, the bulk of CMV-associated TCR beta chains appeared HLA-restricted.

CDR3 size: 16 residues. V lost 3 bases and J lost 6; bases outside the gene matches: 11. Germline-derived CDR1 and CDR2 are ENHRY and SYGVKD. Notes on this clone: No antigen is known for it.

PCR involved 60 Vbeta and 13 Jbeta primers. Using immunoSEQ multiplex PCR, the repertoire was profiled, and TCRdb retains in-frame clones only, with some absent. The sample records approximately 110,000 clones, roughly 15% being singletons. The chain carries TRBV10-3 and TRBJ1-5; TRBD1 matches 7 bases. The source is a female donor in good health and CMV-seronegative. Sequenced: PBMCs. The CDR3 loop reads CAISEFVRRDSQPQHF. CDR3 bases: TGTGCCATCAGTGAATTCGTCCGCAGGGACAGTCAGCCCCAGCATTTT.